This is a list of T cell receptor beta chains from one sample in a study of long-term antiretroviral therapy in people with HIV. Measured with immunoSEQ multiplex PCR; TCRdb has only the in-frame clones, and not every one. There are around 21,000 clones in the sample; 82% occur only once, and 5.6% lies in the top ten. Sequenced here: unsorted PBMCs, sampled 0.2 years after starting antiretroviral therapy. Every receptor here comes from a young woman with HIV. The CDR3 runs from the conserved cysteine through the conserved F or W. D genes are given only for firm matches. For some rows the clone size is stated as once, few or many, or as a class when expanded; others skip it.

j_call d_call cdr3_length clone_size v_call cdr3_aa cdr3_nt
TRBJ1-5 NA 13 once TRBV18 CASSIRDDQPQHF TGTGCCAGCTCAATCAGGGATGATCAGCCCCAGCATTTT
TRBJ2-7 NA 14 NA TRBV6-1 CASIGQTFTYEQYF TGTGCCAGCATTGGACAGACATTTACCTACGAGCAGTACTTC
TRBJ2-7 NA 12 NA TRBV6-1 CASSETVYEQYF TGTGCCAGCAGTGAAACCGTGTACGAGCAGTACTTC
TRBJ2-5 NA 11 once TRBV7-2 CASTQGGTQYF TGTGCCAGCACGCAAGGAGGGACCCAGTACTTC
TRBJ2-3 TRBD2 15 NA TRBV5-4 CASSLRGGRTDTQYF TGTGCCAGCAGCTTACGGGGGGGACGCACAGATACGCAGTATTTT
TRBJ1-1 TRBD1 12 NA TRBV19 CASSPRDRGAFF TGTGCCAGTAGTCCCAGGGACAGGGGAGCTTTCTTT
TRBJ2-2 NA 14 NA TRBV27 CASRPGLNTGELFF TGTGCCAGCAGACCGGGACTGAACACCGGGGAGCTGTTTTTT
TRBJ1-5 NA 14 NA TRBV6-6 CASSPSGSGQPQHF TGTGCCAGCAGTCCCTCGGGGTCGGGACAGCCCCAGCATTTT
TRBJ2-3 NA 14 NA TRBV4-1 CASSQGDPAGMLYF TGCGCCAGCAGCCAAGGGGACCCGGCAGGGATGTTGTATTTT
TRBJ1-2 NA 16 NA TRBV18 CASSPQSDGANYGYTF TGTGCCAGCTCACCTCAATCGGACGGAGCTAACTATGGCTACACCTTC
TRBJ2-1 NA 11 once TRBV4-1 CASSQGNEQFF TGCGCCAGCAGCCAAGGGAATGAGCAGTTCTTC
TRBJ1-2 NA 12 NA TRBV29-1 CSVGAPQGGYTF TGCAGCGTTGGGGCCCCCCAGGGTGGCTACACCTTC